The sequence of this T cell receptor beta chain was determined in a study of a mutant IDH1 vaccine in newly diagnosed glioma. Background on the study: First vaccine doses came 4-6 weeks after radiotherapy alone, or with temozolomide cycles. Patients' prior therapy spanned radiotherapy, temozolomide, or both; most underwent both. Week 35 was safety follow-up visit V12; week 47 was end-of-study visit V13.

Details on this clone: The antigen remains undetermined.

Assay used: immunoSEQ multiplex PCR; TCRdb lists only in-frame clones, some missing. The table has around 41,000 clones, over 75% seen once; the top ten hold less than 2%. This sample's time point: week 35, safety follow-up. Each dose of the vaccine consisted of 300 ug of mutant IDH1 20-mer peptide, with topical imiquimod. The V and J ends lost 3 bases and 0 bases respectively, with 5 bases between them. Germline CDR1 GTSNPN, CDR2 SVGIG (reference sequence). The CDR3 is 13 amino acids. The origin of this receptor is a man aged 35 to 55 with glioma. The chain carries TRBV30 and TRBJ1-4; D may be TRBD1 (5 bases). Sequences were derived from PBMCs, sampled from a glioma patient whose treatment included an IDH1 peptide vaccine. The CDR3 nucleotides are TGTGCCTGGAGGGGGGCAACTAATGAAAAACTGTTTTTT. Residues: CAWRGATNEKLFF. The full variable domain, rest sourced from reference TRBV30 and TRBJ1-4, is SQTIHQWPATLVQPVGSPLSLECTVEGTSNPNLYWYRQAAGRGLQLLFYSVGIGQISSEVPQNLSASRPQDRQFILSSKKLLLSDSGFYLCAWRGATNEKLFFGSGTQLSVL.